This TCR beta chain was found in a study of blood T cell repertoires in COVID-19. Background on the study: Donors in the United States, Italy and Spain gave samples during acute or convalescent COVID-19. Sample material is recorded as cDNA or gDNA derived from T cells, B-cell-depleted T cells, or PBMCs.

V lost 4 bases to trimming and J lost 2 bases; unmatched junction nucleotides: 7. The CDR3 length is 15 residues. The germline CDR1 and CDR2 sequences are LGHNA and YNFKEQ. Per the study methods: Estimates of nucleated cell counts were drawn from the amplification of reference gene primers. Using immunoSEQ multiplex PCR, the repertoire was profiled, and TCRdb retains in-frame clones only, with some absent. That table furnishes V, J and clone size, whereas the DNA furnished D and trimming. The data hold about 69,000 clones, with 79% observed a single time. The sequence was collected from a human donor in a cohort sampled during active COVID-19. The chain carries TRBV4-2 and TRBJ2-5; 7 bases align to TRBD2. The sample was peripheral blood. The DNA for the CDR3 is TGTGCCAGCAGCCGCAGACTAGCCGCTCAAGAGACCCAGTACTTC. This gives the protein CASSRRLAAQETQYF.